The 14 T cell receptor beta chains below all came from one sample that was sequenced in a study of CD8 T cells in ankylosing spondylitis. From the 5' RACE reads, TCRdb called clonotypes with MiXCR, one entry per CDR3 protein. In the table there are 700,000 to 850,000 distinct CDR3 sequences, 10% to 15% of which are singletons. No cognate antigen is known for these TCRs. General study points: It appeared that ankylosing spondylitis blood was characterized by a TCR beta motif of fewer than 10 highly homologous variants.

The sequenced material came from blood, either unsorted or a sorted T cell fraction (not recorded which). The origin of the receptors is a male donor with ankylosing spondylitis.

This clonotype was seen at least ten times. The CDR3, as DNA: TGTGCCAGCAGCCCCCGACCCGGCGATGAGCAGTTCTTC. This translates into CASSPRPGDEQFF. The chain is built from TRBV7-9 and TRBJ2-1; D not certain. Germline V gene lookup returns CDR1 SEHNR and CDR2 FQNEAQ (reference sequence). V was pared by 5 bases and J by 8 bases, with 13 bases between. The CDR3 extends over 13 amino acids.

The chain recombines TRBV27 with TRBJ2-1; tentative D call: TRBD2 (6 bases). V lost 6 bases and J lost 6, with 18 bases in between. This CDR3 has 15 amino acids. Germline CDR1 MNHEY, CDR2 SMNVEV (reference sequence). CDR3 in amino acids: CASRTGAGFSNEQFF. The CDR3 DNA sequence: TGTGCCAGCAGGACGGGAGCCGGGTTCTCCAATGAGCAGTTCTTC.

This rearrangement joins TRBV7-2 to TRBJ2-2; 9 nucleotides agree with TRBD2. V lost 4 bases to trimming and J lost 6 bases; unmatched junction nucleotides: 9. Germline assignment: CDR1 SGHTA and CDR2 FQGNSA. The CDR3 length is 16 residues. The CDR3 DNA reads TGTGCCAGCAGCTCGAAGGCGGGAGGGCGGGCCGGGGAGCTGTTTTTT. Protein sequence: CASSSKAGGRAGELFF.

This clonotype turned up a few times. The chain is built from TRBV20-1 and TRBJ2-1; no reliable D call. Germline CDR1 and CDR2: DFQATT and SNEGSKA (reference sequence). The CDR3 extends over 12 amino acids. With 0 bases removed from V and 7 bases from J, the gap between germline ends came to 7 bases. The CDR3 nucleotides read TGCAGTGCTAGAGAACACTGGAATGAGCAGTTCTTC. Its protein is CSAREHWNEQFF.

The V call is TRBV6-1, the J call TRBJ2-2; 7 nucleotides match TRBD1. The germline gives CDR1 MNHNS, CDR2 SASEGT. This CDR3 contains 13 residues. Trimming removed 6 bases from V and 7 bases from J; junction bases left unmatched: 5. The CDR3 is CASRLTGYGELFF. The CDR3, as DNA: TGTGCCAGCAGACTGACAGGGTACGGGGAGCTGTTTTTT.

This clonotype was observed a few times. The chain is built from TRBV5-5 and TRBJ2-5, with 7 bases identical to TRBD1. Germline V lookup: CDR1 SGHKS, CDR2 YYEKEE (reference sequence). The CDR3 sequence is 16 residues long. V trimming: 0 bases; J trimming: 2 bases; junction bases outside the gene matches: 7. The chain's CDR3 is CASSLVVGGGQETQYF. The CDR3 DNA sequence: TGTGCCAGCAGCTTGGTAGTAGGGGGCGGGCAAGAGACCCAGTACTTC.

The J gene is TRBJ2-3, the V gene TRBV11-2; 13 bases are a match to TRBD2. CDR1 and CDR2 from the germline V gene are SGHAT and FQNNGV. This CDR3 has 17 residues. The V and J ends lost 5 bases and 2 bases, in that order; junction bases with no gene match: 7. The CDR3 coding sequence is TGTGCCAGCAGCCCTACGGGACTAGCGGGGAACACAGATACGCAGTATTTT. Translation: CASSPTGLAGNTDTQYF.

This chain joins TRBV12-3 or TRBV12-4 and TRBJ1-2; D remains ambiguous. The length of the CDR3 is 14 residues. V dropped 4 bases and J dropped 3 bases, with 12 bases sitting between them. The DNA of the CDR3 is TGTGCCAGCAGTTACGACACCGTGGACTATGGCTACACCTTC. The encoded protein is CASSYDTVDYGYTF.

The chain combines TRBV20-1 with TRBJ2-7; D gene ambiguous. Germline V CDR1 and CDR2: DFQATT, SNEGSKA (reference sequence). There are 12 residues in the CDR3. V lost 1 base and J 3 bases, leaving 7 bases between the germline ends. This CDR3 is CSARVGFYEQYF. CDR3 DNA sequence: TGCAGTGCTAGAGTAGGGTTCTACGAGCAGTACTTC.

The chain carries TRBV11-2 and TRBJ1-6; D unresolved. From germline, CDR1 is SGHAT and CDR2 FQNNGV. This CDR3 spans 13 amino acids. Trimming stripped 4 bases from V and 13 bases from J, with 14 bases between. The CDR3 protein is CASSSERGPPLHF. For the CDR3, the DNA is TGTGCCAGCAGCTCTGAGCGGGGTCCGCCCCTCCACTTT.

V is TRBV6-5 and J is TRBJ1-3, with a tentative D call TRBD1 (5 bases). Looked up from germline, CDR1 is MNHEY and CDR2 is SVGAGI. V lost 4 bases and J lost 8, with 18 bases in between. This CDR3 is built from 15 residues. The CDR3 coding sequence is TGTGCCAGCAGTTTCGAACCTCATACAGGCGACACCATATATTTT. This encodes CASSFEPHTGDTIYF.

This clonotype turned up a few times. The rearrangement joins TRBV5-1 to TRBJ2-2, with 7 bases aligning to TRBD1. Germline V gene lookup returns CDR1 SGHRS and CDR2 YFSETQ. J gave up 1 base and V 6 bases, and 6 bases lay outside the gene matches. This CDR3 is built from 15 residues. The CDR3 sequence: CASKPDRVNTGELFF. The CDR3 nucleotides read TGCGCCAGCAAGCCCGACAGGGTGAACACCGGGGAGCTGTTTTTT.

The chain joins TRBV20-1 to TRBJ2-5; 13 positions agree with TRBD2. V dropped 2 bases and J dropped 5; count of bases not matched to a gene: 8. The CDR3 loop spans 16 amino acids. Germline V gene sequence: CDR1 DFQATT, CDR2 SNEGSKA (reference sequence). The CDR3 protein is CSARSRTSGSSETQYF. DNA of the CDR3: TGCAGTGCTAGATCCCGGACTAGCGGGAGTAGCGAGACCCAGTACTTC.

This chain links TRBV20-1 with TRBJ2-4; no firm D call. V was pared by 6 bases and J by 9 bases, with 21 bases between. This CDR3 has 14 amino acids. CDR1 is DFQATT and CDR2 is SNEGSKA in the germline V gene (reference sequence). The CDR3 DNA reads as TGCAGTGCCAAAACGGCAGGTGGCTCTGGCATTCAGTACTTC. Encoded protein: CSAKTAGGSGIQYF.